These 11 T cell receptor beta chains share one sample of origin, sequenced in a study of cytomegalovirus exposure and HLA in healthy donors. It was with 60 Vbeta and 13 Jbeta primers that the PCR ran. Method: immunoSEQ multiplex PCR; TCRdb's copy keeps in-frame clones and lacks some. The sample shows around 130,000 clones, 6.5% to 9.5% of them seen only once. Material for sequencing was PBMCs. These receptor sequences come from a man aged 35 to 55 in good health and CMV-seronegative.

This clone has more than one count but fewer than ten. The chain has TRBV29-1 and TRBJ1-2; a weak D match, TRBD1 (6 bases). CDR1 is SQVTM and CDR2 is ANQGSEA in the germline V gene. This CDR3 has 15 amino acids. V lost 4 bases and J 4 bases, leaving 19 bases between the germline ends. The CDR3 reads CSVAGEGLGRYGYTF. The CDR3 nucleotides are TGCAGCGTTGCAGGGGAAGGCTTAGGGCGCTATGGCTACACCTTC.

The chain is built from TRBV9 and TRBJ2-1; 9 positions match TRBD2. Germline values: CDR1 SGDLS, CDR2 YYNGEE. The J segment lost 4 bases and the V segment lost 2 bases, leaving 4 bases of the junction unmatched. The CDR3 consists of 15 residues. The CDR3 bases are TGTGCCAGCAGCGTGCGGGGGGGATTATACAATGAGCAGTTCTTC. Translation: CASSVRGGLYNEQFF.

Only a few counts were recorded for this clone. The chain uses TRBV7-9 and TRBJ1-1, with TRBD1 matching over 8 bases. Germline CDR1 and CDR2: SEHNR and FQNEAQ (reference sequence). This CDR3 region has 14 residues. J was trimmed by 4 bases and V by 4 bases; bases with no gene match: 5. The CDR3 loop reads CASSSGGLGTEAFF. In DNA form, the CDR3 reads TGTGCCAGCAGCTCAGGGGGCTTGGGCACTGAAGCTTTCTTT.

This clone was counted only a few times. The chain has TRBV10-2 and TRBJ2-1; 12 positions match TRBD2. The germline V gene encodes CDR1 WSHSY and CDR2 SAAADI. The ends lost 5 bases at V and 7 bases at J; junction bases unmatched: 3. CDR3 length: 14 residues. In DNA, the CDR3 is TGCGCCAGCAGTTCTAGCGGGGGGGCGAATGAGCAGTTCTTC. Its translation: CASSSSGGANEQFF.

This clone was seen a few times. The chain joins TRBV6-4 to TRBJ1-2; D is possibly TRBD1 (6 bases). Per germline, CDR1 MRHNA and CDR2 SNTAGT. Trimming cost V 3 bases and J 4 bases, with 9 bases left between them. The length of the CDR3 is 13 residues. CDR3 in amino acids: CASSEQGSYGYTF. CDR3 DNA: TGTGCCAGCAGTGAACAGGGTAGCTATGGCTACACCTTC.

The CDR3 region is CASSTDRASGYTF. The CDR3 DNA reads TGTGCCAGTAGTACGGACAGGGCTTCCGGCTACACCTTC. This chain connects TRBV19 to TRBJ1-2; 8 bases are shared with TRBD1. Germline-derived CDR1 and CDR2 are LNHDA and SQIVND (reference sequence). Trimming at V came to 4 bases and at J to 8 bases, leaving 6 bases not matched to a gene. CDR3 length: 13 amino acids.

This clone has only a few counts. J is TRBJ1-1 and V is TRBV19, with D hard to call. Trimming pared 1 base from V and 0 bases from J, leaving 3 bases between. The CDR3 totals 13 residues. Germline V lookup: CDR1 LNHDA, CDR2 SQIVND (reference sequence). CDR3 DNA sequence: TGTGCCAGTAGTATAGTAGTGAACACTGAAGCTTTCTTT. This translates into CASSIVVNTEAFF. The whole variable domain, filled in from reference TRBV19 and TRBJ1-1, reads DGGITQSPKYLFRKEGQNVTLSCEQNLNHDAMYWYRQDPGQGLRLIYYSQIVNDFQKGDIAEGYSVSREKKESFPLTVTSAQKNPTAFYLCASSIVVNTEAFFGQGTRLTVV.

This clone was seen more than once but under ten times. The chain employs TRBV2 and TRBJ1-1, with 8 bases fitting TRBD1. After removal of 5 bases from V and 3 bases from J, the junction contained 5 bases not matched to a gene. Germline CDR1 and CDR2: SNHLY and FYNNEI. The CDR3 has 14 residues. The CDR3 nucleotides read TGTGCCAGCAGTCGGGACAGGTTGGACACTGAAGCTTTCTTT. Protein: CASSRDRLDTEAFF.

Written as DNA, the CDR3 is TGTGCCAGCAAGAACAGGGGCTACGAGCAGTACTTC. Its translation is CASKNRGYEQYF. V gene TRBV2 combines with J gene TRBJ2-7, with TRBD1 matching over 7 bases. J lost 3 bases, V lost 7 bases, and 3 bases had no gene match. Germline assignment: CDR1 SNHLY and CDR2 FYNNEI. The CDR3 sequence is 12 residues long.

This clone showed up just a few times. The rearrangement links TRBV5-1 to TRBJ2-7, with a weak D call TRBD1 (5 bases). Germline lookup yields CDR1 SGHRS and CDR2 YFSETQ. Trimming took 2 bases from V and 3 from J, leaving 12 bases between them. The CDR3 consists of 14 residues. Written as DNA, the CDR3 is TGCGCCAGCAGCTTCGGACACACCAGCTACGAGCAGTACTTC. Translation gives CASSFGHTSYEQYF.

Points on this clone: One end of the junction does not line up with germline, which may come from a read error. J is TRBJ1-1 and V is TRBV25-1; the D gene is possibly TRBD1 (6 bases). Germline lookup yields CDR1 MGHDK and CDR2 SYGVNS. The CDR3 sequence is 13 residues long. The CDR3 reads CASSEAPGVRHNF. The CDR3 DNA reads as TGTGCCAGCAGTGAAGCGCCAGGGGTAAGGCACAATTTT. The full variable domain, its missing parts supplied by reference TRBV25-1 and TRBJ1-1, is EADIYQTPRYLVIGTGKKITLECSQTMGHDKMYWYQQDPGMELHLIHYSYGVNSTEKGDLSSESTVSRIRTEHFPLTLESARPSHTSQYLCASSEAPGVRHNFGQGTRLTVV.